This T cell receptor (beta chain) was captured in a study of OX40 agonist ivuxolimab in advanced cancers. Context from the whole study: Ivuxolimab, which targeted the costimulatory receptor OX40 (CD134), was an agonistic, fully human IgG2 monoclonal antibody. The purpose of peripheral TCRbeta sequencing was to test whether ivuxolimab changed TCR sequence diversity and led to clonal T-cell expansion. The paper describes the monotherapy dose-escalation part (N ≈ 50 patients) of the phase I trial of ivuxolimab. Partial responses were achieved by three dose-escalation patients, of whom one had hepatocellular carcinoma and two had cutaneous melanoma. Of the 50 or so patients in dose escalation, 19 had hepatocellular carcinoma, about 15 had melanoma, 9 had renal cell carcinoma and 9 had head and neck cancer. Patients were allowed to have had prior anti-PD-1, anti-PD-L1 or anti-CTLA-4 therapy, and 40% of the dose-escalation patients had previously received checkpoint inhibitors. Intravenous ivuxolimab was administered to patients every 2 weeks at six dose levels: 0.01, 0.1, 0.3, 1.5, 3 and 10 mg/kg. The dose-escalation cohort was around 84% male with a mean age of about 54 years, ranging from roughly 20 to 80.

As for this clone: It has no known antigen specificity. No quality values exist for individual bases; no much larger clone is one base distant.

The trim is 4 bases for V and 0 bases for J, with a gap of 6 bases between the germline ends. Taken from the germline V gene (reference sequence), the CDR1 and CDR2 loops are LNHDA and SQIVND. The CDR3 spans 13 residues, from the cysteine through the phenylalanine. Only the CDR3 DNA is retained, 39 bases long and in frame from the first base. Genomic DNA was isolated from the sorted cells so that the TCRbeta CDR3 region could be sequenced. The immunoSEQ Assay was used for sequencing of TCRbeta CDR3 regions. TCRdb holds this immuneACCESS table with in-frame rearrangements only. Some clones are missing; in checked studies, unresolved V genes explain under half, and the rest has no known cause. This sample comprises about 70,000 clones, over 75% of them detected only once. Roughly 0.5% of the sample comes from the top ten. Broader findings and caveats from the paper: The antigen specificity of the peripheral T cells that underwent clonal expansion was not determined. In the 0.1-3.0 mg/kg groups, partial responders had among the lowest normalized peripheral clonal expansion, particularly in CD8+ T cells. After ivuxolimab, CD8+ T cells had more expanded clones than CD4+ T cells on average. At doses from 0.1 to 3.0 mg/kg, clonal expansion was seen in both CD4+ and CD8+ blood T cells between baseline and week 6. Low levels of normalized T-cell clonal expansion were also seen in some patients who did not respond.

The trial excluded patients who had a history of autoimmune disease or were on systemic immunosuppression. Peripheral blood for TCR sequencing was collected from all dose cohorts at baseline, on cycle 4 day 1, and on cycle 7 day 1. The samples were drawn from a first-in-human, open-label, multicenter phase I dose-escalation trial of ivuxolimab. Adults with locally advanced or metastatic melanoma, renal cell, hepatocellular, or head and neck squamous cell carcinoma were enrolled in the trial. Before TCR sequencing, CD4+ T cells and CD8+ T cells from peripheral blood were sorted into separate populations.

The chain couples TRBV19 to TRBJ1-1, with the D gene uncertain. This clonotype was sampled from an adult with an advanced solid tumor such as melanoma, head and neck, liver or kidney cancer. Specimen: CD4+ or CD8+ T cells sorted from blood, collected in a trial of the OX40 agonist ivuxolimab. The nucleotide sequence is given as TGTGCCAGTAGTAGGGCCGTGAACACTGAAGCTTTCTTT. Translated, this gives CASSRAVNTEAFF.